There are many counts of the clone carrying this TCR beta chain. What it binds is unknown. This CDR3 region has 16 residues. Per the germline V gene, CDR1 is MNHNS and CDR2 is SASEGT. Trimming took 5 bases from V and 4 from J; bases not matched to a gene: 13. This entry belongs to a study of CD8 T cells in ankylosing spondylitis. Findings and limits, study-wide: Disease-associated clones were reportedly significantly overrepresented in matched ankylosing spondylitis synovial fluid. Ankylosing spondylitis blood seemed to carry a telltale TCR beta motif made of about 8 highly homologous variants.

For TCR beta, libraries came from quantitative 5'-RACE with molecular barcodes. TCRdb used MiXCR to reprocess the 5' RACE reads, holding one entry per CDR3 protein. The table shows under 400,000 distinct CDR3 sequences, with approximately 10% occurring only once. Sequenced: blood, either unsorted or a sorted T cell fraction (not recorded which). The chain has TRBV6-1 and TRBJ2-7; 8 bases map to TRBD1. The sequence came from a female donor with ankylosing spondylitis or in good health (not recorded which). Written as DNA, the CDR3 is TGTGCCAGCAGTCAAGAGACAGGGGAAAGGCCTTACGAGCAGTACTTC. It yields the protein CASSQETGERPYEQYF.